This T cell receptor (beta chain) was retrieved from a study of T cell repertoires in cytomegalovirus infection (dated by TCRdb to the late 2010s). At the level of the whole study: Because public TCR beta signatures pointed to carriage of CMV infection together with the matching HLA type, the HLA type of each donor mattered for the analysis.

TCRdb shows the sequencer as Illumina HiSeq 1500. The public reads were run again by TCRdb, first through fastp at Q25 and then through MiXCR, and only productive beta chains were kept. CDR3 protein duplicates are merged, each entry listing the most common genes and DNA. The table for this sample lists about 300,000 distinct CDR3 sequences; roughly a tenth of them were counted only once. The ten largest clones represent approximately 2.4% of the sample. The full study reports these points: In both this cohort and an independent cohort of some 370 donors, the cumulative frequency of public TCR beta family members distinguished carriers of CMV infection plus the relevant HLA type. In the ex vivo response, HLA-C-restricted CMV-specific TCR beta clonotypes were dominant, and in two of eight donors the single most frequent clonotype came from this HLA-C-restricted group.

The CDR3 sequence holds 15 residues, the cysteine and phenylalanine included. The DNA shown is the 45-base CDR3, in frame from base 1. The germline V gene specifies MGHRA as CDR1 and YSYEKL as CDR2. Deletion took 2 bases off V and 6 bases off J, with a span of 14 bases between the germline ends. This clonotype showed up many times. Its binding antigen is unknown. The input lacks base qualities; no much larger clone sits a single base away. The chain is encoded by TRBV4-1 joined to TRBJ1-5, with TRBD1 tentatively as D gene (6 bases match). The clonotype was recovered from a human donor in good health (CMV status not recorded). Some clones in this sample may be carry-over from other donors' samples. Sample: PBMCs. Read as DNA, the sequence is TGCGCCAGCAGCCAACTGGGGGCGCAGGGTCAGCCCCAGCATTTT. The resulting protein is CASSQLGAQGQPQHF.